Given below is one T cell receptor beta chain in context. Its antigen remains unknown. This specimen comes from a study of blood T cells in healthy people across ages. Broader study findings: Unknown CMV status may confound age-related changes in expanded clones. Naive and antigen-experienced cells were not separated, limiting conclusive comparison.

CDR3 length: 15 residues. The V and J ends lost 5 bases and 4 bases respectively, with 15 bases between them. Germline CDR1 reads DFQATT; CDR2 reads SNEGSKA (reference sequence). Through a sample-barcoded 5' primer and a J-beta primer mix, a second PCR was run for roughly 6 to 12 cycles. TCRdb fed the 5' RACE reads into MiXCR, producing one record per CDR3 protein. Of 650,000 to 800,000 distinct CDR3 sequences in the sample, around 52% are singletons; the top ten hold less than 15%. Donation came from healthy Caucasian individuals in Russia who were aged about 6 to 95. At least 5.5 micrograms of total RNA were extracted per sample.

The J gene is TRBJ2-6, the V gene TRBV20-1; D is unclear. The sequencing input was blood. The sequence came from an elderly woman in good health. In DNA, the CDR3 is TGCAGTGCTCCCAGTTCGCCGGTCGGGGCCAACGTCCTGACTTTC. Amino acid sequence: CSAPSSPVGANVLTF.